These 30 T cell receptor beta chains originate from one sample sequenced in a study of identical twins. TCRdb re-derived calls from the 5' RACE reads in MiXCR, one entry per CDR3 protein. The sample yields around 570,000 distinct CDR3 sequences, 9% to 10% seen once. A further study also used this sample, focusing on yellow fever vaccine responses in identical twins.

The source material was PBMCs. The receptors shown here come from a woman between 18 and 29 years old in good health.

J is TRBJ2-5 and V is TRBV5-1, with D hard to call. Looked up from germline, CDR1 is SGHRS and CDR2 is YFSETQ. V was pared by 2 bases and J by 5 bases, with 7 bases between. This CDR3 has 12 residues. The CDR3 nucleotides read TGCGCCAGCAGCTTCCGATCGGAGACCCAGTACTTC. Its translation: CASSFRSETQYF.

This clonotype was observed a handful of times. This sequence joins TRBV5-4 and TRBJ2-5, with no clear D. Germline loops: CDR1 SGHNT, CDR2 YYREEE (reference sequence). There are 14 residues in the CDR3. The V and J ends lost 0 bases and 5 bases respectively, with 11 bases between them. This CDR3 is CASSLVGSRETQYF. CDR3 coding DNA: TGTGCCAGCAGCTTGGTTGGGTCTAGGGAGACCCAGTACTTC.

This clonotype was observed at least ten times. Written as DNA, the CDR3 is TGTGCCAGCACCCCCAGATCGGGCACTGAAGCTTTCTTT. It encodes CASTPRSGTEAFF. V is TRBV12-3 or TRBV12-4 and J is TRBJ1-1; no clear D gene. V gave up 7 bases and J gave up 4 bases, with 13 bases separating them. The CDR3 consists of 13 residues.

The rearrangement links TRBV6-1 to TRBJ1-6, with D hard to call. The V and J ends lost 5 bases and 8 bases respectively, with 19 bases between them. This CDR3 contains 16 residues. In germline, CDR1 is MNHNS, CDR2 SASEGT. The CDR3 loop reads CASSRILGAGDSPLHF. Here the CDR3 DNA reads TGTGCCAGCAGTCGTATATTAGGTGCTGGGGATTCACCCCTCCACTTT.

This clonotype appeared many times. The chain employs TRBV3-1 and TRBJ2-1; tentatively, D is TRBD1 (5 bases). CDR1 is LGHDT, CDR2 YNNKEL, per germline (reference sequence). V lost 3 bases to trimming and J lost 10 bases, with 13 bases between them. The CDR3 loop spans 13 amino acids. In DNA, the CDR3 is TGTGCCAGCAGCCAGGGAACCAAGGGGGAGCAGTTCTTC. It yields the protein CASSQGTKGEQFF.

This clonotype was detected a few times. The chain recombines TRBV7-2 with TRBJ2-5, with D hard to call. CDR1 and CDR2 from the germline V gene are SGHTA and FQGNSA. The ends were cut back, 2 bases at V and 13 bases at J, with 17 bases in the middle. The CDR3 runs 13 residues. CDR3 loop: CASSLLVADARYF. The DNA for the CDR3 is TGTGCCAGCAGCTTATTGGTGGCGGACGCACGGTACTTC. Full variable domain (outside the CDR3, taken from reference TRBV7-2 and TRBJ2-5): GAGVSQSPSNKVTEKGKDVELRCDPISGHTALYWYRQSLGQGLEFLIYFQGNSAPDKSGLPSDRFSAERTGGSVSTLTIQRTQQEDSAVYLCASSLLVADARYFGPGTRLLVL.

This clonotype was recorded many times. The chain is built from TRBV6-1 and TRBJ2-2; D not certain. Germline loops: CDR1 MNHNS, CDR2 SASEGT. The CDR3 runs 14 residues. The V gene lost 5 bases and the J gene lost 5 bases, with 12 bases spanning the gap. DNA of the CDR3: TGTGCCAGCAGTAATGGCAGGTTAACCGGGGAGCTGTTTTTT. Amino acid sequence: CASSNGRLTGELFF.

In this sample, this clonotype turned up many times. This chain connects TRBV29-1 to TRBJ2-1; D is undetermined. The V end lost 1 base, the J end lost 0 bases, and 10 bases lay between the germline ends. Germline CDR1 reads SQVTM; CDR2 reads ANQGSEA. This CDR3 contains 15 residues. This CDR3 is CSVEGGGRSYNEQFF. Written as DNA, the CDR3 is TGCAGCGTTGAAGGCGGCGGCCGCTCCTACAATGAGCAGTTCTTC.

The V gene is TRBV20-1, the J gene TRBJ2-7, with TRBD1 as a possible D gene (6 bases). Trimming pared 0 bases from V and 2 bases from J, leaving 14 bases between. The CDR3 is 15 amino acids. CDR1 is DFQATT, CDR2 SNEGSKA, per germline (reference sequence). The CDR3 DNA is TGCAGTGCTAGAGATTTTAGGACAGCCCCCTACGAGCAGTACTTC. This codes for CSARDFRTAPYEQYF.

CDR3 DNA sequence: TGTGCCAGCAGTCCCAGGGGGACGGTTCAGTACTTC. Amino acid sequence: CASSPRGTVQYF. The rearrangement uses TRBV27 and TRBJ2-4; TRBD1 matches at 7 bases. This CDR3 region has 12 residues. V lost 5 bases to trimming and J lost 11 bases; unmatched junction nucleotides: 6. From germline, CDR1 is MNHEY and CDR2 SMNVEV (reference sequence).

This rearrangement joins TRBV6-1 to TRBJ2-3; D is ambiguous. Per the germline V gene, CDR1 is MNHNS and CDR2 is SASEGT. The CDR3 length is 13 residues. Deletions cut 6 bases from V and 6 bases from J, with 13 bases between. The CDR3 coding sequence is TGTGCCAGCAGAGTCGGACCCGCGGATACGCAGTATTTT. As protein: CASRVGPADTQYF.

This clonotype was seen many times. V gene TRBV12-3 or TRBV12-4 combines with J gene TRBJ2-1; D unclear. The CDR3 consists of 13 residues. Trimming removed 3 bases at V and 5 bases at J, with 8 bases between. CDR3 in DNA: TGTGCCAGCAGTTTTAACCGAAACAATGAGCAGTTCTTC. Translated: CASSFNRNNEQFF.

There are a few counts of this clonotype. The V gene is TRBV9, the J gene TRBJ2-1; 8 nucleotides match TRBD2. Germline loops: CDR1 SGDLS, CDR2 YYNGEE. The CDR3 contains 16 residues. Germline trimming cut 0 bases from V and 4 bases from J; bases unmatched to any gene: 6. CDR3 amino acids: CASSVVAAGGYNEQFF. CDR3 bases: TGTGCCAGCAGCGTAGTCGCTGCGGGGGGATACAATGAGCAGTTCTTC.

This rearrangement joins TRBV7-9 to TRBJ2-2, with 10 bases matching TRBD1. Germline V gene sequence: CDR1 SEHNR, CDR2 FQNEAQ (reference sequence). The CDR3 covers 15 residues. The ends lost 3 bases at V and 8 bases at J; junction bases unmatched: 6. For the CDR3, the DNA is TGTGCCAGCAGCTTGGGACAGGGGAACAAAGGGGAGCTGTTTTTT. This codes for CASSLGQGNKGELFF.

This clonotype appeared a few times. The chain uses TRBV20-1 and TRBJ1-1; 7 bases fit TRBD1. Germline trimming cut 3 bases from V and 8 bases from J; bases unmatched to any gene: 6. CDR1 and CDR2 from the germline V gene are DFQATT and SNEGSKA (reference sequence). This CDR3 contains 12 residues. The CDR3 bases are TGCAGTGCTAGGACAGGGAACCCAGAAGCTTTCTTT. Encoded protein: CSARTGNPEAFF.

This clonotype appeared a few times. The rearrangement joins TRBV7-6 to TRBJ2-3; 11 nucleotides match TRBD2. Germline CDR1 SGHVS, CDR2 FNYEAQ. Trimming at V came to 1 base and at J to 9 bases, leaving 6 bases not matched to a gene. This CDR3 comprises 15 residues. In DNA form, the CDR3 reads TGTGCCAGCAGCTTAGGTAGCGGGAGGGCCGGGACGCAGTATTTT. Protein: CASSLGSGRAGTQYF.

The chain has TRBV21-1 and TRBJ2-7. TRBV21-1 is described as a pseudogene. The CDR3 runs to 9 residues. The CDR3, as DNA: TGTGCCAGCACTCTCGAGCAGTACTTC. Translated: CASTLEQYF.

This clonotype was detected only a few times. V is TRBV6-2 or TRBV6-3 and J is TRBJ2-3, with D tentatively TRBD1 (5 bases). Germline CDR1 MNHEY, CDR2 SVGEGT. Trimming cost V 6 bases and J 1 base, with 11 bases left between them. This CDR3 has 14 residues. CDR3 bases: TGTGCCAGCAGGACGCGACAGCGCACAGATACGCAGTATTTT. It translates to CASRTRQRTDTQYF.

This clonotype was seen more than once but under ten times. The rearrangement joins TRBV29-1 to TRBJ2-1; 8 bases line up with TRBD2. The CDR3 runs 14 residues. V lost 5 bases, J lost 8 bases, and 11 bases stayed unmatched. Germline V lookup: CDR1 SQVTM, CDR2 ANQGSEA. The CDR3 DNA reads as TGCAGCGTTAGGACTAGCAGAAAGCTGGATGAGCAGTTCTTC. This sequence encodes CSVRTSRKLDEQFF.

This clonotype was observed at least ten times. The V call is TRBV7-9, the J call TRBJ2-3, with 11 bases fitting TRBD2. Trimming at V came to 5 bases and at J to 3 bases, leaving 4 bases not matched to a gene. Germline lookup yields CDR1 SEHNR and CDR2 FQNEAQ (reference sequence). The CDR3 extends over 15 amino acids. CDR3 sequence reads: CASSKLAGETDTQYF. The CDR3 DNA reads as TGTGCCAGCAGCAAACTAGCGGGAGAGACAGATACGCAGTATTTT.

The chain employs TRBV7-8 and TRBJ2-7, with D possibly matching TRBD2 (5 bases). Germline CDR1 and CDR2: SGHVS and FQNEAQ. The V end was cut by 3 bases, the J end by 3 bases, with 15 bases between. The CDR3 length is 15 residues. CDR3 in amino acids: CASSLGFGVFYEQYF. CDR3 nucleotide sequence: TGTGCCAGCAGCTTGGGCTTCGGGGTCTTCTACGAGCAGTACTTC.

This rearrangement joins TRBV10-3 to TRBJ2-7; 7 bases fit TRBD1. V lost 10 bases and J lost 2; bases outside the gene matches: 20. CDR3 size: 17 residues. The germline gives CDR1 ENHRY, CDR2 SYGVKD. CDR3 amino acids: CATLLPTGSPTTYEQYF. As DNA, the CDR3 is TGTGCCACCCTTCTTCCGACAGGGAGCCCCACCACCTACGAGCAGTACTTC.

A single count supports this clonotype. The chain carries TRBV5-6 and TRBJ1-4; D unresolved. V lost 1 base, J lost 8 bases, and 15 bases lay in between. The germline V gene encodes CDR1 SGHDT and CDR2 YYEEEE. The CDR3 runs 15 residues. CDR3 residues: CASSLSFRDSEKLFF. In DNA form, the CDR3 reads TGTGCCAGCAGCTTGTCGTTTAGAGATTCCGAAAAACTGTTTTTT.

In this sample, this clonotype turned up a few times. The genes are TRBV20-1 and TRBJ2-7; D may be TRBD2 (5 bases). V shed 3 bases and J shed 2 bases, with 14 bases lying between them. The CDR3 length is 14 residues. The V gene's germline CDR1 is DFQATT and CDR2 SNEGSKA (reference sequence). The CDR3 bases are TGCAGTGCTAGGAGGGCAGCTGGGCCCTACGAGCAGTACTTC. This translates into CSARRAAGPYEQYF.

Comments on this clonotype: One base away lies a much larger clone, so this may be a sequencing read error. The CDR3 does not close with the conserved phenylalanine or tryptophan, likely indicating a read error. This chain connects TRBV7-2 to TRBJ2-7; 12 bases map to TRBD2. Unmatched junction bases numbered 11, after V lost 5 bases and J lost 3 bases. The CDR3 covers 17 residues. Germline V gene lookup returns CDR1 SGHTA and CDR2 FQGNSA. CDR3 sequence: CASSIIPSGRVGYEQYL. The CDR3 DNA follows: TGTGCCAGCAGCATAATACCTAGCGGGAGGGTCGGCTACGAGCAGTACTTA.

This clonotype was recorded at least ten times. The genes are TRBV7-9 and TRBJ2-5; TRBD2 is a possible D gene (5 bases). Trimming stripped 5 bases from V and 1 base from J, with 8 bases between. There are 13 residues in the CDR3. CDR1 and CDR2 from the germline V gene are SEHNR and FQNEAQ (reference sequence). CDR3 region: CASSDRGQETQYF. In DNA, the CDR3 is TGTGCCAGCAGCGACCGGGGCCAAGAGACCCAGTACTTC.

The DNA of the CDR3 is TGCGCCAGCAGCTTGGGCAGGGGGTTCTCCTACAATGAGCAGTTCTTC. Translation gives CASSLGRGFSYNEQFF. The V call is TRBV5-1, the J call TRBJ2-1; 7 bases map to TRBD1. CDR1 and CDR2 (germline): SGHRS, YFSETQ. V shed 0 bases, J shed 0 bases, and the junction held 3 bases outside the gene matches. The CDR3 has 16 residues.

This clonotype was found many times. The gene calls are TRBV20-1 and TRBJ2-3, with D hard to call. The CDR3 is 11 amino acids. Germline V gene sequence: CDR1 DFQATT, CDR2 SNEGSKA (reference sequence). The CDR3 is CSAYRTDTQYF. The CDR3 DNA is TGCAGCGCCTATAGGACCGATACGCAGTATTTT.

This clonotype was detected many times. The chain carries TRBV12-3 or TRBV12-4 and TRBJ2-2, with D uncertain. V lost 5 bases, J lost 1 base, and 11 bases lay in between. The CDR3 is made up of 15 amino acids. In DNA form, the CDR3 reads TGTGCCAGCAGTAACCGGGCCGTGAACACCGGGGAGCTGTTTTTT. It specifies CASSNRAVNTGELFF.

This clonotype was found many times. V and J are TRBV7-8 and TRBJ1-1; a possible D gene is TRBD1 (6 bases). The germline gives CDR1 SGHVS, CDR2 FQNEAQ. The CDR3 contains 13 residues. V dropped 5 bases and J dropped 4 bases, with 11 bases sitting between them. CDR3 in DNA: TGTGCCAGCAGCAAAACAGGGATCACTGAAGCTTTCTTT. Protein sequence: CASSKTGITEAFF.